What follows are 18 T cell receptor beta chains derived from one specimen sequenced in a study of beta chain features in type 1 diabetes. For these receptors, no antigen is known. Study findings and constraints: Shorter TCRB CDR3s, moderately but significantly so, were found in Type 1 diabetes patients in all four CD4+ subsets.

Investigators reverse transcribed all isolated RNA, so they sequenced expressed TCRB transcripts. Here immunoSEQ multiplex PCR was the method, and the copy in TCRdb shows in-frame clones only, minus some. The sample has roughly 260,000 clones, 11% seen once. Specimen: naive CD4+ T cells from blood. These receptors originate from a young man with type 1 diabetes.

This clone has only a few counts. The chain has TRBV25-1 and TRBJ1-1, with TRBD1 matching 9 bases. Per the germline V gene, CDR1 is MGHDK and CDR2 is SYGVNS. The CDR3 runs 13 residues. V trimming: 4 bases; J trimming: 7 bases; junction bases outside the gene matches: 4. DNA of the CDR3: TGTGCCAGCAGTGCACAGGGGGCTGGTGAAGCTTTCTTT. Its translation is CASSAQGAGEAFF.

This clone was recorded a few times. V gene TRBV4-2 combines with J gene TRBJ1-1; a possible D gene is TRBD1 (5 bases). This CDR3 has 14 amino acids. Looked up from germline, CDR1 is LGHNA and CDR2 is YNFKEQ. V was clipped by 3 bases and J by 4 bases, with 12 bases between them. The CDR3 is CASSQGGGGTEAFF. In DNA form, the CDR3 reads TGTGCCAGCAGCCAGGGCGGGGGAGGCACTGAAGCTTTCTTT.

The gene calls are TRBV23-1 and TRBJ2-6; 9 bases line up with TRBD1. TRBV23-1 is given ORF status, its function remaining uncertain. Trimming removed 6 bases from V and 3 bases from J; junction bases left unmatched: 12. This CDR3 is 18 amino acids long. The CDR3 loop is CASRGRDRAVNGANVLTF. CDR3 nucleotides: TGCGCCAGCAGGGGCCGGGACAGGGCGGTAAATGGGGCCAACGTCCTGACTTTC.

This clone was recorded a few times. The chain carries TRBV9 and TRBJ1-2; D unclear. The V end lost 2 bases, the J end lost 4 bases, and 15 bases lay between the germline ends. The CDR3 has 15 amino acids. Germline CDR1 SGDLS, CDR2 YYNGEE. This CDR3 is CASSVAGEQSYGYTF. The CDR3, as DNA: TGTGCCAGCAGCGTGGCCGGGGAGCAGTCCTATGGCTACACCTTC.

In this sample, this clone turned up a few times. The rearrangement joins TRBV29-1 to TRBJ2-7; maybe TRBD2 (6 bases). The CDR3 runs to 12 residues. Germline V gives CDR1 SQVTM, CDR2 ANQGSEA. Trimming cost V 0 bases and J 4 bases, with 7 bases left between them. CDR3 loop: CSVEDGGYEQYF. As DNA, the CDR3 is TGCAGCGTTGAAGATGGGGGGTACGAGCAGTACTTC.

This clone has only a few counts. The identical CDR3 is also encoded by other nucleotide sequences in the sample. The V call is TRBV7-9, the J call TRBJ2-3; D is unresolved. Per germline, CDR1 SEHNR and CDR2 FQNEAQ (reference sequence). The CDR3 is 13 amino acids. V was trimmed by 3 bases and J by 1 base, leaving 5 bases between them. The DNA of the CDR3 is TGTGCCAGCAGCTTCTCCGGCACAGATACGCAGTATTTT. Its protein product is CASSFSGTDTQYF. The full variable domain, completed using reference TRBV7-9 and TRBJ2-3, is DTGVSQNPRHKITKRGQNVTFRCDPISEHNRLYWYRQTLGQGPEFLTYFQNEAQLEKSRLLSDRFSAERPKGSFSTLEIQRTEQGDSAMYLCASSFSGTDTQYFGPGTRLTVL.

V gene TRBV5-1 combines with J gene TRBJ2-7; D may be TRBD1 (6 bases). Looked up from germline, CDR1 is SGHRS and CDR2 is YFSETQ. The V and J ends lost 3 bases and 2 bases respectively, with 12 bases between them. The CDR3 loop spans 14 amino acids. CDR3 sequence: CASSSGQFTYEQYF. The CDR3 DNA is TGCGCCAGCAGCTCAGGACAGTTTACCTACGAGCAGTACTTC.

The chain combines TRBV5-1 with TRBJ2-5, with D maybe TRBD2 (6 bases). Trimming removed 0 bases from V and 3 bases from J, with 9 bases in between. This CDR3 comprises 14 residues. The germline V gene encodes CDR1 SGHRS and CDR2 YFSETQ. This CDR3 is CASSLGGGKETQYF. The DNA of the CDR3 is TGCGCCAGCAGCTTGGGAGGAGGGAAAGAGACCCAGTACTTC.

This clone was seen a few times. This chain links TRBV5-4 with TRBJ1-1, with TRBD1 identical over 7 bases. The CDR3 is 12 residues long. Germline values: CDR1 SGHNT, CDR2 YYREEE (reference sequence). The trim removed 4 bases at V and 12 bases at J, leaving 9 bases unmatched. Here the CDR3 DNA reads TGTGCCAGCAGCGTAGGGGGCTTGAGAACTTTCTTT. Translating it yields CASSVGGLRTFF.

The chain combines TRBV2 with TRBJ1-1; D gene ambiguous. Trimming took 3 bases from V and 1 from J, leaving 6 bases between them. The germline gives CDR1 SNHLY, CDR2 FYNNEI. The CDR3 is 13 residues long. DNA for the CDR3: TGTGCCAGCAGTGATTCCGGGAACACTGAAGCTTTCTTT. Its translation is CASSDSGNTEAFF.

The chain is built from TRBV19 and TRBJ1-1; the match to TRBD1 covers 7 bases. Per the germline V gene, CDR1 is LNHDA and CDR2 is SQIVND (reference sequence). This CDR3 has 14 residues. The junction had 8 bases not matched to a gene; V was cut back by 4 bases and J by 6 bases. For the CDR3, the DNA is TGTGCCAGTAGTACGAGACAGGGCGGCCCTGAAGCTTTCTTT. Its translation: CASSTRQGGPEAFF.

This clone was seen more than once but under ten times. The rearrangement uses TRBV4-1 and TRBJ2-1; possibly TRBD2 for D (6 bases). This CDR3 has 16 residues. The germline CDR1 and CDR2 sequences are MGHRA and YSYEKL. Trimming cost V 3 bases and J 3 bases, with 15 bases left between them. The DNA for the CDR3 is TGCGCCAGCAGCCACGCTCCGGGACTGATCTACAATGAGCAGTTCTTC. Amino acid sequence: CASSHAPGLIYNEQFF.

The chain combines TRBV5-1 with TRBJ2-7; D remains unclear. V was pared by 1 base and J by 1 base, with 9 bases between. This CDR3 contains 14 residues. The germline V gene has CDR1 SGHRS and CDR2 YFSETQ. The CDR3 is CASSLQASSYEQYF. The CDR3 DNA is TGCGCCAGCAGCTTGCAGGCGTCATCCTACGAGCAGTACTTC.

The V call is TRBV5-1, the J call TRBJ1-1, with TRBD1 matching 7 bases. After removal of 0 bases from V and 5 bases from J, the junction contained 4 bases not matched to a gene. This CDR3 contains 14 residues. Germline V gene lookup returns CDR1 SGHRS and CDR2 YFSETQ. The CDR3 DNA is TGCGCCAGCAGCTTGGATTCAGGGGGAACTGAAGCTTTCTTT. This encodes CASSLDSGGTEAFF.

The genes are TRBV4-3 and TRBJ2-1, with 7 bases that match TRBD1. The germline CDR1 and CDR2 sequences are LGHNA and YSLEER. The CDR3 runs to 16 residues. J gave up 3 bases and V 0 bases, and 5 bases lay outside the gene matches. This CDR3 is CASSQDEGAIYNEQFF. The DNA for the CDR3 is TGCGCCAGCAGCCAAGACGAGGGGGCTATCTACAATGAGCAGTTCTTC.

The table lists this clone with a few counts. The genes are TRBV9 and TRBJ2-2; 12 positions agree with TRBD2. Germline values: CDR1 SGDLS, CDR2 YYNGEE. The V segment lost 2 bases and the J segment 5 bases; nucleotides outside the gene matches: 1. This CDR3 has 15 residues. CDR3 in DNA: TGTGCCAGCAGCGTGGGGACTAGCGGGACCGGGGAGCTGTTTTTT. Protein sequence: CASSVGTSGTGELFF.

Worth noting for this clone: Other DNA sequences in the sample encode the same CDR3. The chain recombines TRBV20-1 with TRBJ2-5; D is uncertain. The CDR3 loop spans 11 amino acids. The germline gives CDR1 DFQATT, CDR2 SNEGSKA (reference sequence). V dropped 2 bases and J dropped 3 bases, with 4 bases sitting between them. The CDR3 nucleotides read TGCAGTGCTAGACCGGAAGAGACCCAGTACTTC. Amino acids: CSARPEETQYF.

The CDR3 bases are TGTGCCATCAGTGCTGCTGACAGCTACGAGCAGTACTTC. It specifies CAISAADSYEQYF. The chain couples TRBV10-3 to TRBJ2-7, with D perhaps matching TRBD1 (5 bases). The length of the CDR3 is 13 residues. Germline CDR1 reads ENHRY; CDR2 reads SYGVKD. V lost 4 bases and J lost 3, with 10 bases in between.